The next 18 T cell receptor beta chains were all read from a single sample in a study of vaccination and CD4 T cells after COVID-19. Cultured CD4+ T cells had their DNA profiled by the Oncomine TCR Beta short-read assay. Investigators isolated genomic DNA from cultured CD4+ T cells. TCRdb itself ran the PCR reads through MiXCR, one entry per CDR3 protein. The data contain about 9,300 distinct CDR3 sequences, around 35% of them singletons. Treatment here: roughly 10-day PBMC culture with coronavirus spike peptide pools or control peptides (ViraFEST assay). Investigators obtained the unexposed donor's CD4+ T cells before the COVID-19 pandemic (2011-2018). Which antigens these TCRs recognize remains unknown. Sample: CD4+ T cells from blood, cultured in vitro. Receptors were obtained from a human donor in good health.

V usage is TRBV2 and J usage is TRBJ1-1; 11 bases fit TRBD1. CDR1 and CDR2 from the germline V gene are SNHLY and FYNNEI. CDR3 length equals 13 residues. V shed 6 bases, J shed 5 bases, and the junction held 2 bases outside the gene matches. The CDR3 here is CASRGQGATEAFF. The CDR3 coding sequence is TGTGCCAGCAGAGGACAGGGGGCGACTGAAGCTTTCTTT. The full variable domain, its missing parts supplied by reference TRBV2 and TRBJ1-1, is EPEVTQTPSHQVTQMGQEVILRCVPISNHLYFYWYRQILGQKVEFLVSFYNNEISEKSEIFDDQFSVERPDGSNFTLKIRSTKLEDSAMYFCASRGQGATEAFFGQGTRLTVV.

The rearrangement uses TRBV6-5 and TRBJ2-3; D not certain. The CDR3 runs 12 residues. Germline V lookup: CDR1 MNHEY, CDR2 SVGAGI. Trimming took off 3 bases at V and 8 bases at J, with 9 bases between the two ends. CDR3 protein: CASSYLRGTQYF. The CDR3, as DNA: TGTGCCAGCAGTTATCTACGTGGTACGCAGTATTTT.

This clonotype turned up a few times. The chain joins TRBV7-3 to TRBJ2-3; TRBD2 is a possible D gene (6 bases). The CDR3 runs to 15 residues. Germline V gene data show CDR1 as SGHTA and CDR2 as FQGTGA. Between the trimmed V and J ends, which lost 0 bases and 4 bases, there was a span of 11 bases. CDR3 loop: CASSLTGSRADTQYF. The CDR3 nucleotides are TGTGCCAGCAGCTTAACCGGGAGCAGGGCAGATACGCAGTATTTT.

The chain has TRBV7-2 and TRBJ2-6; 8 positions match TRBD1. Germline loops: CDR1 SGHTA, CDR2 FQGNSA. The CDR3 length is 17 residues. V lost 5 bases and J lost 0; bases outside the gene matches: 6. The CDR3 nucleotides are TGTGCCAGCAGCCCAACAGGGGGTAGCTCTGGGGCCAACGTCCTGACTTTC. It yields the protein CASSPTGGSSGANVLTF.

This clonotype was counted between two and nine times. The rearrangement links TRBV12-3 or TRBV12-4 to TRBJ2-3; TRBD1 matches 9 bases. The CDR3 consists of 16 residues. Trimming removed 1 base from V and 5 bases from J; junction bases left unmatched: 7. CDR3 nucleotide sequence: TGTGCCAGCAGTTTAGGGGGGACAGGGTCGAGAGATACGCAGTATTTT. As protein: CASSLGGTGSRDTQYF.

This clonotype counts as medium-sized. The chain couples TRBV20-1 to TRBJ1-2; D possibly corresponds to TRBD1 (6 bases). V was shortened by 1 base and J by 1 base, with 13 bases between the two germline ends. The CDR3 totals 15 residues. Germline CDR1 and CDR2: DFQATT and SNEGSKA (reference sequence). CDR3: CSARGGGALNYGYTF. The CDR3 DNA reads as TGCAGTGCTAGAGGCGGGGGCGCACTTAACTATGGCTACACCTTC.

This clonotype was observed a handful of times. This chain connects TRBV6-2 or TRBV6-3 to TRBJ2-7; 7 nucleotides agree with TRBD1. The CDR3 runs 14 residues. CDR1 is MNHEY, CDR2 SVGEGT, per germline. With 8 bases clipped from V and 3 bases from J, the junction kept 10 bases outside the gene matches. For the CDR3, the DNA is TGTGCCAGCCTAAAAGGGGGCTCCCGCTACGAGCAGTACTTC. It is translated as CASLKGGSRYEQYF.

A few counts support this clonotype. The chain uses TRBV15 and TRBJ2-7, with 10 bases lining up with TRBD1. This CDR3 is 13 amino acids long. Germline lookup yields CDR1 LNHNV and CDR2 YYDKDF (reference sequence). V trimming: 2 bases; J trimming: 7 bases; junction bases outside the gene matches: 2. The CDR3 sequence is CATSRRTGGEQYF. Written as DNA, the CDR3 is TGTGCCACCAGCAGACGGACAGGGGGTGAGCAGTACTTC.

This clonotype was recorded a few times. This chain uses TRBV27 with TRBJ2-5; D is possibly TRBD1 (6 bases). V gave up 3 bases and J gave up 2 bases, with 19 bases separating them. The CDR3 spans 17 residues. Germline V CDR1 and CDR2: MNHEY, SMNVEV (reference sequence). The CDR3 DNA is TGTGCCAGCAGTTTCCGAATTATAGGACAGAATCAAGAGACCCAGTACTTC. Protein sequence: CASSFRIIGQNQETQYF.

The rearrangement joins TRBV28 to TRBJ1-2; D is possibly TRBD1 (5 bases). There are 13 residues in the CDR3. Germline CDR1 is MDHEN and CDR2 is SYDVKM. V lost 10 bases, J lost 8 bases, and 20 bases lay in between. CDR3 residues: CATKVTAGPGYTF. CDR3 in DNA: TGTGCCACCAAGGTAACAGCGGGGCCGGGCTACACCTTC.

The V call is TRBV4-3, the J call TRBJ2-7; 9 nucleotides align to TRBD1. CDR1 LGHNA and CDR2 YSLEER come from the germline V gene. The trim removed 4 bases at V and 5 bases at J, leaving 12 bases unmatched. The CDR3 spans 16 residues. CDR3 in DNA: TGCGCCAGCAGCCTGGACACCGGGACAGGGCTGGACGAGCAGTACTTC. It encodes CASSLDTGTGLDEQYF.

There are a few counts of this clonotype. The chain is built from TRBV19 and TRBJ1-5; a weak D match, TRBD1 (5 bases). Germline loops: CDR1 LNHDA, CDR2 SQIVND (reference sequence). This CDR3 is built from 13 residues. Trimming cost V 3 bases and J 7 bases, with 10 bases left between them. CDR3 nucleotides: TGTGCCAGTAGTATTCAGGGATGGCAGCCCCAGCATTTT. Translation gives CASSIQGWQPQHF.

This clonotype was observed a few times. The chain combines TRBV6-1 with TRBJ2-2, with a possible D match to TRBD2 (5 bases). The length of the CDR3 is 13 residues. The V end was cut by 8 bases, the J end by 9 bases, with 16 bases between. Germline CDR1 reads MNHNS; CDR2 reads SASEGT. CDR3 bases: TGTGCCAGCTGCAGAGGAGGCGACCGGGAGCTGTTTTTT. It yields the protein CASCRGGDRELFF.

V and J are TRBV19 and TRBJ1-5; the D gene is possibly TRBD1 (6 bases). This CDR3 contains 15 residues. Trimming removed 5 bases at V and 6 bases at J, with 17 bases between. CDR1 is LNHDA, CDR2 SQIVND, per germline (reference sequence). CDR3 coding DNA: TGTGCCAGTAGTTTCTCAGGGGCGGTAGGTCAGCCCCAGCATTTT. It specifies CASSFSGAVGQPQHF.

The V and J genes are TRBV19 and TRBJ2-1; D not certain. The CDR3 is 13 residues long. Trimming took 5 bases from V and 2 from J, leaving 7 bases between them. The germline CDR1 and CDR2 sequences are LNHDA and SQIVND (reference sequence). In DNA form, the CDR3 reads TGTGCCAGTAGTGAGATGGCCTACAATGAGCAGTTCTTC. Protein: CASSEMAYNEQFF.

CDR3 protein: CASSVGQAGETQYF. DNA for the CDR3: TGTGCCAGCAGCGTCGGGCAGGCAGGGGAGACCCAGTACTTC. The chain employs TRBV9 and TRBJ2-5, with D tentatively TRBD1 (5 bases). V dropped 2 bases and J dropped 5 bases, with 13 bases sitting between them. CDR3 length: 14 amino acids. Germline loops: CDR1 SGDLS, CDR2 YYNGEE.

This clonotype has more than one count but fewer than ten. The gene calls are TRBV27 and TRBJ1-2; possibly TRBD1 for D (5 bases). Germline V gene lookup returns CDR1 MNHEY and CDR2 SMNVEV (reference sequence). The CDR3 has 14 amino acids. Trimming stripped 2 bases from V and 0 bases from J, with 7 bases between. Here the CDR3 reads CASSLAGSNYGYTF. The CDR3 DNA is TGTGCCAGCAGTTTAGCAGGGTCTAACTATGGCTACACCTTC.

The CDR3 region has the DNA TGCAGCGTGCTAGCAGGATACAATGAGCAGTTCTTC. Its translation: CSVLAGYNEQFF. The rearrangement joins TRBV29-1 to TRBJ2-1; D may be TRBD2 (5 bases). The V end lost 6 bases, the J end lost 4 bases, and 10 bases lay between the germline ends. The CDR3 covers 12 residues. CDR1 SQVTM and CDR2 ANQGSEA come from the germline V gene.